These T cell receptor beta chains were read from a single sample in a study of cytomegalovirus exposure and HLA in healthy donors. The method was immunoSEQ multiplex PCR; TCRdb's version includes in-frame clones alone and lacks a portion of them. This sample has about 130,000 clones; roughly 78% occur once, and the top ten carry under 13%. The sample consisted of PBMCs. These receptors were taken from a man aged 25-45 years in good health and CMV-seropositive. The CDR3 runs from the conserved cysteine through the conserved F or W. A D gene is named only where the DNA matches it firmly. Clone size is shown for a subset of rows, as once, few, many or a class of expanded clone.

D gene: .; J gene: TRBJ2-3; V gene: TRBV6-6; clone size: .; CDR3 DNA: TGTGCCAGCAAAAACGGGATCACAGATACGCAGTATTTT; CDR3 protein: CASKNGITDTQYF
D gene: TRBD1; J gene: TRBJ1-2; V gene: TRBV11-1; clone size: once; CDR3 DNA: TGTGCCAGCAGCCACAGGACAGGGGTAACTACCGGCTACACCTTC; CDR3 protein: CASSHRTGVTTGYTF
D gene: TRBD1; J gene: TRBJ1-3; V gene: TRBV28; clone size: .; CDR3 DNA: TGTGCCAGTATTACAGGGGAGTTCTCTGGAAACACCATATATTTT; CDR3 protein: CASITGEFSGNTIYF
D gene: .; J gene: TRBJ1-4; V gene: TRBV5-8; clone size: .; CDR3 DNA: TGTGCCAGCAGCCCCCAGGGTACAGGGAAGGAAAAACTGTTTTTT; CDR3 protein: CASSPQGTGKEKLFF
D gene: TRBD2; J gene: TRBJ2-2; V gene: TRBV27; clone size: .; CDR3 DNA: TGTGCCAGCAGTTTGAAATCTCTAGCGGGAGGTCCCGGGGAGCTGTTTTTT; CDR3 protein: CASSLKSLAGGPGELFF
D gene: TRBD2; J gene: TRBJ2-3; V gene: TRBV6-5; clone size: .; CDR3 DNA: TGTGCCAGCAACGCCGGACTAGCGGGAGCTGATACGCAGTATTTT; CDR3 protein: CASNAGLAGADTQYF
D gene: TRBD2; J gene: TRBJ2-2; V gene: TRBV19; clone size: .; CDR3 DNA: TGTGCCAGTCTGGGGGGGGTGGCCGGGGAGCTGTTTTTT; CDR3 protein: CASLGGVAGELFF
D gene: .; J gene: TRBJ1-1; V gene: TRBV18; clone size: .; CDR3 DNA: TGTGCCAGCTCACCTTTTAGCAAGGCTGGGACTGAAGCTTTCTTT; CDR3 protein: CASSPFSKAGTEAFF
D gene: .; J gene: TRBJ2-2; V gene: TRBV27; clone size: .; CDR3 DNA: TGTGCCAGCAGTTTGAGGACAGCGAACACCGGGGAGCTGTTTTTT; CDR3 protein: CASSLRTANTGELFF
D gene: .; J gene: TRBJ2-7; V gene: TRBV21-1; clone size: .; CDR3 DNA: TGTGCCAGCAGCAAACGGGAGGCTAGTCTCGAGCAGTACTTC; CDR3 protein: CASSKREASLEQYF
D gene: TRBD2; J gene: TRBJ2-7; V gene: TRBV19; clone size: .; CDR3 DNA: TGTGCCAGTAGTGACTCCGGGACTAGCGGGACCGTGCAGTACTTC; CDR3 protein: CASSDSGTSGTVQYF
D gene: .; J gene: TRBJ1-5; V gene: TRBV4-1; clone size: few; CDR3 DNA: TGCGCCAGCAGCCAAGAAGGAGGGAGCAATCAGCCCCAGCATTTT; CDR3 protein: CASSQEGGSNQPQHF
D gene: TRBD1; J gene: TRBJ2-7; V gene: TRBV27; clone size: .; CDR3 DNA: TGTGCCAGCAGTTTAGCCGACAGGGCTTACGAGCAGTACTTC; CDR3 protein: CASSLADRAYEQYF
D gene: .; J gene: TRBJ2-3; V gene: TRBV19; clone size: few; CDR3 DNA: TGTGCCAGTAGTGTCTGGAGGACAGATACGCAGTATTTT; CDR3 protein: CASSVWRTDTQYF
D gene: TRBD2; J gene: TRBJ2-3; V gene: TRBV15; clone size: .; CDR3 DNA: TGTGCCACCAGCTCGGGACTAGCGGGAGGTGCCCTCACAGATACGCAGTATTTT; CDR3 protein: CATSSGLAGGALTDTQYF
D gene: TRBD1; J gene: TRBJ2-7; V gene: TRBV5-1; clone size: .; CDR3 DNA: TGCGCCAGCAGTTTTGGTTCGCCGGAAACAGGGGGACGGGAGCAGTACTTC; CDR3 protein: CASSFGSPETGGREQYF
D gene: TRBD2; J gene: TRBJ2-1; V gene: TRBV10-3; clone size: .; CDR3 DNA: TGTGCCATCAGCGGAGGGTGGCGGGAGGGTAATGAGCAGTTCTTC; CDR3 protein: CAISGGWREGNEQFF
D gene: TRBD2; J gene: TRBJ2-1; V gene: TRBV6-5; clone size: .; CDR3 DNA: TGTGCCAGCACGAGCGGGAGGTCGGATGAGCAGTTCTTC; CDR3 protein: CASTSGRSDEQFF
D gene: .; J gene: TRBJ1-1; V gene: TRBV6-5; clone size: few; CDR3 DNA: TGTGCCAGCAGTTACTCATATAGGGAGACTGAAGCTTTCTTT; CDR3 protein: CASSYSYRETEAFF
D gene: .; J gene: TRBJ1-1; V gene: TRBV27; clone size: .; CDR3 DNA: TGTGCCAGCAGTTCGGGGGGGCGGGGTGGGCGGGCTTTCTTT; CDR3 protein: CASSSGGRGGRAFF
D gene: .; J gene: TRBJ1-2; V gene: TRBV28; clone size: .; CDR3 DNA: TGTGCCAGCTCCCCCGCAGGGGATTTTGGCTACACCTTC; CDR3 protein: CASSPAGDFGYTF
D gene: TRBD1; J gene: TRBJ2-5; V gene: TRBV19; clone size: once; CDR3 DNA: TGTGCCAGTAGTGGGTCGCGGGACAGGGGCTTCGAGACCCAGTACTTC; CDR3 protein: CASSGSRDRGFETQYF